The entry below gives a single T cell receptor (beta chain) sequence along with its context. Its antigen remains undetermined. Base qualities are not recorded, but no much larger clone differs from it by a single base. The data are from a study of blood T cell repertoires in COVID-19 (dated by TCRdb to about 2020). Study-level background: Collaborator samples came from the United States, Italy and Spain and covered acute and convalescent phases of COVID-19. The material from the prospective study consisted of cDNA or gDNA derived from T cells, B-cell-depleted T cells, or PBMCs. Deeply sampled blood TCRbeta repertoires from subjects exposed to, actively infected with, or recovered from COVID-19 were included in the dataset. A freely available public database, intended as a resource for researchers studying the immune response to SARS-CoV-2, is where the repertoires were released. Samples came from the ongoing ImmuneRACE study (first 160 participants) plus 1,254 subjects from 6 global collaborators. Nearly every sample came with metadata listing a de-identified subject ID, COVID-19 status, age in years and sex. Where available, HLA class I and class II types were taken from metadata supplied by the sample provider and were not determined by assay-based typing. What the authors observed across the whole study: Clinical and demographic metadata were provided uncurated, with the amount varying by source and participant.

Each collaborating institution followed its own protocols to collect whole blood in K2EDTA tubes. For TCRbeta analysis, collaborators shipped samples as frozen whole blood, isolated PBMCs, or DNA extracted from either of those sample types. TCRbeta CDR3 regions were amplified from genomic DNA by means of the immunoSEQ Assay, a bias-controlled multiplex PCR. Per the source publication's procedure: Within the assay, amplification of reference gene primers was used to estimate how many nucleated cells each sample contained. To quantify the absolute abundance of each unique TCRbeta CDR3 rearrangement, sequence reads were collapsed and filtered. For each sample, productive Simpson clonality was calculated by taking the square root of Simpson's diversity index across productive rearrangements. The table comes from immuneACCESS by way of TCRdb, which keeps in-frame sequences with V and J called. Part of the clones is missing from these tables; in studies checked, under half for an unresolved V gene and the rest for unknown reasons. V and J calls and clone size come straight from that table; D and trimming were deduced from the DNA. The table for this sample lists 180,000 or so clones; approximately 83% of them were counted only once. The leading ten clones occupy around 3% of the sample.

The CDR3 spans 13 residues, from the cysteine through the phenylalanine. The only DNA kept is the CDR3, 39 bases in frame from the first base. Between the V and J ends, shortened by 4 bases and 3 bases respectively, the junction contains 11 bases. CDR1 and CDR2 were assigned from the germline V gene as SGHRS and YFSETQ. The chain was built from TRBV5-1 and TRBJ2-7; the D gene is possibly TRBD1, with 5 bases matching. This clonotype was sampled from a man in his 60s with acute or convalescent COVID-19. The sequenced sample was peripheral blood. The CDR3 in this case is CASSLNQGYEQYF. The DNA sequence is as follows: TGCGCCAGCAGCCTAAATCAGGGCTACGAGCAGTACTTC.